Listed below are T cell receptor beta chains from one sample, sequenced in a study of T cells of healthy individuals. TCRdb called the 5' RACE reads again in MiXCR, with one record for every CDR3 protein. Of about 82,000 distinct CDR3 sequences in the sample, 5% were seen once. These receptors originate from a female donor in good health. The CDR3 runs from the conserved cysteine through the conserved F or W. Each record gives: J gene, V gene, D gene, clone size, CDR3 protein, CDR3 DNA. A D gene is named only where the DNA matches it firmly. Not every row has a clone size; where given, it reads once, few, many or a size class.

TRBJ2-1 | TRBV24-1 | TRBD2 | many | CATTEGGSSYNEQFF | TGTGCCACCACCGAGGGCGGGAGCTCCTACAATGAGCAGTTCTTC
TRBJ2-5 | TRBV29-1 | - | many | CSVEALSLGETQYF | TGCAGCGTTGAAGCCCTATCGCTGGGGGAGACCCAGTACTTC
TRBJ2-1 | TRBV6-2/TRBV6-3 | - | - | CASSYSPAAPTQFF | TGTGCCAGCAGTTACTCCCCGGCGGCTCCGACGCAGTTCTTC
TRBJ1-5 | TRBV28 | TRBD1 | few | CASSTQGIHQPQHF | TGTGCCAGCAGCACACAGGGGATCCATCAGCCCCAGCATTTT
TRBJ2-1 | TRBV7-3 | TRBD2 | - | CASSPNSGRRSEQFF | TGTGCCAGCAGCCCCAATAGCGGGAGGAGAAGCGAGCAGTTCTTC
TRBJ2-1 | TRBV25-1 | - | many | CASSERRGRLKQFF | TGTGCCAGCAGTGAAAGGAGGGGGCGGCTCAAGCAGTTCTTC
TRBJ1-2 | TRBV6-2/TRBV6-3 | - | many | CASSASWYGYTF | TGTGCCAGCAGTGCGAGCTGGTATGGCTACACCTTC
TRBJ1-6 | TRBV5-6 | - | - | CASSSSGTSNSPLHF | TGTGCCAGCAGCTCAAGTGGGACATCCAATTCACCCCTCCACTTT
TRBJ1-2 | TRBV20-1 | TRBD1 | - | CSAREGSGGGGYTF | TGCAGTGCTAGAGAAGGTTCAGGGGGGGGAGGCTACACCTTC
TRBJ2-1 | TRBV19 | TRBD2 | few | CASSWTSGGGEQFF | TGTGCCAGTAGTTGGACTAGCGGAGGGGGTGAGCAGTTCTTC
TRBJ2-1 | TRBV6-2/TRBV6-3 | - | many | CASSYPGTPLFYNEQFF | TGTGCCAGCAGTTACCCAGGGACCCCTCTTTTCTACAATGAGCAGTTCTTC
TRBJ2-3 | TRBV28 | - | many | CASSRRDSSTDTQYF | TGTGCCAGCAGTCGACGGGACTCTAGCACAGATACGCAGTATTTT
TRBJ2-2 | TRBV7-9 | - | many | CASPTGTGYTGELFF | TGTGCCAGCCCCACAGGGACTGGGTACACCGGGGAGCTGTTTTTT
TRBJ1-5 | TRBV5-1 | - | many | CASSLEGYQPQHF | TGCGCCAGCAGCTTGGAGGGATATCAGCCCCAGCATTTT
TRBJ2-7 | TRBV30 | - | many | CAWSVDQGRRAF | TGTGCCTGGAGTGTAGACCAGGGGAGGCGCGCCTTC
TRBJ2-1 | TRBV6-5 | TRBD1 | many | CASRLDRGANNEQFF | TGTGCCAGCAGATTAGACAGGGGCGCTAACAATGAGCAGTTCTTC
TRBJ2-7 | TRBV9 | - | few | CASSIEGRYYEQYF | TGTGCCAGCAGCATCGAGGGACGGTACTACGAGCAGTACTTC
TRBJ1-4 | TRBV21-1 | - | many | CASIGRYPKGGLFF | TGTGCCAGTATAGGACGGTACCCTAAAGGGGGACTGTTTTTT
TRBJ2-3 | TRBV20-1 | - | - | CSALRGGSTDTQYF | TGCAGTGCCCTCCGTGGGGGGAGCACAGATACGCAGTATTTT
TRBJ2-7 | TRBV7-2 | - | many | CASTRVGLGEQYF | TGTGCCAGCACCCGGGTAGGGCTTGGCGAGCAGTACTTC
TRBJ1-5 | TRBV7-8 | TRBD1 | - | CASSWGAGGTGQPQHF | TGTGCCAGCAGCTGGGGGGCAGGGGGAACAGGTCAGCCCCAGCATTTT
TRBJ2-1 | TRBV12-3/TRBV12-4 | - | many | CASSLRGPRDEQFF | TGTGCCAGCAGTTTAAGGGGTCCCCGGGATGAGCAGTTCTTC
TRBJ2-5 | TRBV30 | - | many | CAWSAIGGEETQYF | TGTGCCTGGAGTGCAATAGGGGGGGAAGAGACCCAGTACTTC
TRBJ1-1 | TRBV28 | - | - | CASSLFAGWGNTEAFF | TGTGCCAGCAGTTTATTTGCCGGGTGGGGGAACACTGAAGCTTTCTTT
TRBJ1-3 | TRBV28 | - | many | CASSSSTAQTGNTIYF | TGTGCCAGCAGTTCCTCGACAGCTCAGACTGGAAACACCATATATTTT
TRBJ2-1 | TRBV19 | TRBD2 | - | CASSGRAGRLYNEQFF | TGTGCCAGTAGCGGGAGGGCCGGTCGCTTATACAATGAGCAGTTCTTC